Listed here are 14 T cell receptor beta chains from one sample, sequenced in a study of sequential checkpoint blockade in melanoma. The repertoire was sequenced with immunoSEQ multiplex PCR; TCRdb's copy has only in-frame clones and lacks some. The sample gives approximately 12,000 clones, 70% to 85% of which show up once; around 7.6% is in the top ten. The treatment: randomized to nivolumab then ipilimumab (arm A) or the reverse (arm B). Sequencing used CD8+ T cells sorted from blood (inferred from file names), obtained from a patient given nivolumab and ipilimumab in sequence. Receptors were obtained from a human donor with melanoma.

Here the CDR3 reads CASSRTGWFF. In DNA form, the CDR3 reads TGTGCCAGCAGTAGGACAGGGTGGTTCTTC. This chain links TRBV28 with TRBJ2-1, with 8 bases matching TRBD1. Germline-derived CDR1 and CDR2 are MDHEN and SYDVKM. The CDR3 has 10 residues. V was pared by 5 bases and J by 15 bases, with 3 bases of the junction left unmatched.

The chain links TRBV9 to TRBJ2-7; the D gene is possibly TRBD2 (6 bases). Deletions cut 3 bases from V and 2 bases from J, with 15 bases between. This CDR3 spans 15 amino acids. CDR1 and CDR2 (germline): SGDLS, YYNGEE. Here the CDR3 reads CASSAEGLPTYEQYF. CDR3 DNA: TGTGCCAGCAGCGCCGAGGGACTTCCCACCTACGAGCAGTACTTC.

This chain connects TRBV1 to TRBJ2-5; the table's D call, TRBD2, was not checked against the DNA. TRBV1 is noted as a pseudogene. This CDR3 spans 15 amino acids. The CDR3 nucleotides read TGCACCAGCAGCCACAAGCGGGGGGGCCGAGAGACCCAGTACTTC. It translates to CTSSHKRGGRETQYF.

This rearrangement joins TRBV27 to TRBJ2-7; 7 bases fit TRBD1. V trimming: 6 bases; J trimming: 3 bases; junction bases outside the gene matches: 5. The CDR3 has 13 amino acids. Germline assignment: CDR1 MNHEY and CDR2 SMNVEV (reference sequence). The CDR3 DNA follows: TGTGCCAGCAGCCCGGGACAGTACTACGAGCAGTACTTC. Protein: CASSPGQYYEQYF.

V gene TRBV28 combines with J gene TRBJ1-4; tentative D call: TRBD1 (5 bases). This CDR3 has 15 residues. Looked up from germline, CDR1 is MDHEN and CDR2 is SYDVKM. V lost 5 bases and J 6 bases, leaving 16 bases between the germline ends. The CDR3 DNA reads as TGTGCCAGCAGTGGCCGGGGGGTCTTTGATGAAAAACTGTTTTTT. This gives the protein CASSGRGVFDEKLFF.

This chain uses TRBV4-1 with TRBJ1-5; 8 positions match TRBD1. Germline loops: CDR1 MGHRA, CDR2 YSYEKL. This CDR3 has 15 amino acids. The ends lost 1 base at V and 9 bases at J; junction bases unmatched: 8. DNA of the CDR3: TGCGCCAGCAGCCAAGTTGATGGACAGGGATGGCCCCAGCATTTT. This encodes CASSQVDGQGWPQHF.

V gene TRBV5-1 combines with J gene TRBJ2-1, with 11 bases aligning to TRBD1. This CDR3 is built from 16 residues. The V and J ends lost 4 bases and 1 base, in that order; junction bases with no gene match: 4. The germline V gene encodes CDR1 SGHRS and CDR2 YFSETQ. The CDR3 reads CASSGGQGVSYNEQFF. The CDR3 DNA reads TGCGCCAGCAGCGGGGGACAGGGGGTTTCCTACAATGAGCAGTTCTTC.

The J gene is TRBJ2-1, the V gene TRBV27; TRBD1 matches at 8 bases. The V gene's germline CDR1 is MNHEY and CDR2 SMNVEV (reference sequence). The CDR3 spans 15 residues. The V and J ends lost 5 bases and 8 bases, in that order; junction bases with no gene match: 11. CDR3 DNA: TGTGCCAGCAGTATAACAGGGGGACTCTTCTATGAGCAGTTCTTC. Translation: CASSITGGLFYEQFF.

The V and J genes are TRBV10-2 and TRBJ1-1, with no clear D. CDR1 is WSHSY and CDR2 is SAAADI in the germline V gene. The CDR3 totals 14 residues. Trimming pared 2 bases from V and 0 bases from J, leaving 7 bases between. CDR3 bases: TGCGCCAGCAGTGAGATCTCGTTGAACACTGAAGCTTTCTTT. Protein: CASSEISLNTEAFF.

The genes are TRBV7-6 and TRBJ2-1; 10 bases map to TRBD2. The germline gives CDR1 SGHVS, CDR2 FNYEAQ. With V trimmed by 5 bases and J by 7 bases, 8 bases remained unmatched. CDR3 length equals 15 residues. The CDR3 loop reads CASSPASGSRNEQFF. For the CDR3, the DNA is TGTGCCAGCAGCCCTGCTAGCGGGAGCAGGAATGAGCAGTTCTTC.

The chain joins TRBV13 to TRBJ2-5, with D possibly matching TRBD1 (5 bases). Germline V lookup: CDR1 PRHDT, CDR2 FYEKMQ (reference sequence). V shed 5 bases and J shed 5 bases, with 15 bases lying between them. This CDR3 is built from 14 residues. The CDR3 nucleotides read TGTGCCAGCAGCGTTCAGGGCCACGCGGAGACCCAGTACTTC. Translating gives CASSVQGHAETQYF.

This chain joins TRBV15 and TRBJ1-1, with 7 bases identical to TRBD1. From germline, CDR1 is LNHNV and CDR2 YYDKDF (reference sequence). The CDR3 contains 14 residues. The V gene end was trimmed by 3 bases and the J gene end by 4 bases; junction bases not matched to a gene: 5. CDR3 nucleotide sequence: TGTGCCACCAGCAGCGACAGGGAGAGCACTGAAGCTTTCTTT. It translates to CATSSDRESTEAFF. Full variable domain (remainder filled in from reference TRBV15 and TRBJ1-1): DAMVIQNPRYQVTQFGKPVTLSCSQTLNHNVMYWYQQKSSQAPKLLFHYYDKDFNNEADTPDNFQSRRPNTSFCFLDIRSPGLGDTAMYLCATSSDRESTEAFFGQGTRLTVV.

The J gene is TRBJ1-1, the V gene TRBV29-1; 7 bases line up with TRBD1. Trimming removed 7 bases from V and 7 bases from J; junction bases left unmatched: 9. This CDR3 is built from 12 residues. Germline V gene data show CDR1 as SQVTM and CDR2 as ANQGSEA. In DNA form, the CDR3 reads TGCAGCGGCAGCCCCGGGACAGATGAAGCTTTCTTT. Translated, it gives CSGSPGTDEAFF.

This sequence joins TRBV4-1 and TRBJ2-7; D unresolved. V lost 6 bases to trimming and J lost 4 bases, with 13 bases between them. The germline V gene has CDR1 MGHRA and CDR2 YSYEKL. The CDR3 is 13 amino acids. The CDR3 reads CASSQTRWYEQYF. DNA for the CDR3: TGCGCCAGCAGTCAAACCAGGTGGTACGAGCAGTACTTC.